What follows describes a single T cell receptor beta chain. Its antigen is unknown. This sample was included in a study of shared clonotypes between healthy human individuals. The wider study: The people who gave samples were a couple of women and a few men aged 18 to 49. Overall study findings and caveats: Naive subsets, compared against memory subsets, generally had larger estimated richness values. Some naive CD4 clonotypes, 4% to 6%, turned up in common across a few donors.

Original data processing: As immunoSEQ supplied junction-only sequences (without quality scores), filtering differed. TCRdb's table, derived via immunoSEQ multiplex PCR, lists solely in-frame clones and lacks some. That table supplies the V and J calls and clone size; D and trimming were determined from the DNA. Among more than 900,000 clones listed, 75% to 85% were seen once. There are 17 residues in the CDR3. V lost 3 bases, J lost 4 bases, and 11 bases stayed unmatched. Germline-derived CDR1 and CDR2 are MDHEN and SYDVKM. This clonotype originated in a man aged 18 to 29 in good health. Some clones in this sample may be carry-over from other donors' samples. J is TRBJ2-1 and V is TRBV28, with TRBD2 matching 8 bases. The sample consisted of memory CD4+ T cells from PBMCs. The subset is: CD45RA-negative fraction. CDR3 coding DNA: TGTGCCAGCAGTTTGAACGTAGCGGGAACGAGATACAATGAGCAGTTCTTC. Its protein is CASSLNVAGTRYNEQFF.